A selection of T cell receptor beta chains follows, all from one sample in a study of shared clonotypes between healthy human individuals. Only in-frame clones appear in the TCRdb table, and some are missing; sequencing was by immunoSEQ multiplex PCR. Of more than 2 million clones in the sample, roughly 95% are singletons; the top ten hold more than 0.1%. Sequenced material: naive CD4+ T cells sorted from blood. Source of these receptors: a man younger than 30 in good health. CDR3s include the opening cysteine and the closing phenylalanine or tryptophan. The D gene is left open where the match is weak. Rows may omit the clone size; those that give it use once, few, many or a size class.

J: TRBJ1-5
size: NA
V: TRBV5-5
D: NA
CDR3: CASSLAGGLIVEPQHF
DNA: TGTGCCAGCAGCTTGGCAGGCGGTCTTATAGTTGAGCCCCAGCATTTT

J: TRBJ2-7
size: once
V: TRBV5-1
D: TRBD1
CDR3: CASSQNPGQGYEQYF
DNA: TGCGCCAGCAGCCAGAATCCGGGACAGGGTTATGAGCAGTACTTC

J: TRBJ1-4
size: once
V: TRBV4-1
D: NA
CDR3: CASSQDGPWATNEKLFF
DNA: TGCGCCAGCAGCCAAGACGGACCTTGGGCAACTAATGAAAAACTGTTTTTT

J: TRBJ1-2
size: NA
V: TRBV7-2
D: NA
CDR3: CASSLDSTPNYGYTF
DNA: TGTGCCAGCAGCTTGGACAGCACGCCTAACTATGGCTACACCTTC

J: TRBJ2-2
size: NA
V: TRBV30
D: NA
CDR3: CAWRVPAGELFF
DNA: TGTGCCTGGAGGGTTCCGGCCGGGGAGCTGTTTTTT

J: TRBJ2-7
size: NA
V: TRBV14
D: TRBD1
CDR3: CASSHTGAYEQYF
DNA: TGTGCCAGCAGCCACACAGGGGCCTACGAGCAGTACTTC

J: TRBJ2-2
size: NA
V: TRBV9
D: NA
CDR3: CASSVRGRPDTGELFF
DNA: TGTGCCAGCAGCGTACGGGGGCGTCCGGACACCGGGGAGCTGTTTTTT

J: TRBJ2-5
size: once
V: TRBV4-1
D: NA
CDR3: CASSQDLGSFETQYF
DNA: TGCGCCAGCAGCCAAGATTTAGGTAGCTTTGAGACCCAGTACTTC

J: TRBJ1-3
size: NA
V: TRBV5-1
D: NA
CDR3: CASRVGFSGNTIYF
DNA: TGCGCCAGCAGGGTCGGGTTCTCTGGAAACACCATATATTTT

J: TRBJ1-1
size: NA
V: TRBV7-3
D: NA
CDR3: CASSSFVGGDTEAFF
DNA: TGTGCCAGCAGCTCCTTCGTGGGTGGTGACACTGAAGCTTTCTTT

J: TRBJ2-7
size: few
V: TRBV6-6
D: NA
CDR3: CASSNLGNEQYF
DNA: TGTGCCAGCAGTAATCTAGGGAACGAGCAGTACTTC

J: TRBJ1-5
size: NA
V: TRBV27
D: NA
CDR3: CASSPGTEGNQPQHF
DNA: TGTGCCAGCAGCCCTGGGACCGAGGGAAATCAGCCCCAGCATTTT

J: TRBJ2-3
size: NA
V: TRBV4-3
D: NA
CDR3: CASSLVDSTDTQYF
DNA: TGCGCCAGCAGCTTGGTAGATAGCACAGATACGCAGTATTTT

J: TRBJ1-1
size: NA
V: TRBV7-9
D: TRBD1
CDR3: CASSASGTVNSEAFF
DNA: TGTGCCAGCAGCGCATCCGGGACAGTAAATTCTGAAGCTTTCTTT

J: TRBJ2-2
size: NA
V: TRBV6-5
D: NA
CDR3: CASSRGATGELFF
DNA: TGTGCCAGCAGTCGGGGTGCCACCGGGGAGCTGTTTTTT

J: TRBJ1-4
size: NA
V: TRBV28
D: NA
CDR3: CASSLSGPDEKLFF
DNA: TGTGCCAGCAGTTTATCGGGTCCGGATGAAAAACTGTTTTTT

J: TRBJ2-2
size: NA
V: TRBV2
D: TRBD2
CDR3: CASSKSSGHTGELFF
DNA: TGTGCCAGCAGTAAGTCTAGCGGCCACACCGGGGAGCTGTTTTTT

J: TRBJ2-2
size: once
V: TRBV19
D: TRBD2
CDR3: CASSISGRALNTGELFF
DNA: TGTGCCAGTAGTATTAGCGGGAGGGCCCTGAACACCGGGGAGCTGTTTTTT

J: TRBJ2-5
size: NA
V: TRBV6-5
D: TRBD2
CDR3: CASSLGLAFYF
DNA: TGTGCCAGCAGTTTGGGACTAGCGTTTTACTTC